This T cell receptor (beta chain) was recorded in a study of early T cells in non-severe SARS-CoV-2 infection. TCRdb itself ran the 5' RACE reads through MiXCR, one entry per CDR3 protein. The sample has over 55,000 distinct CDR3 sequences; approximately 9.3% are singletons. This clonotype was seen at least ten times. CDR1 and CDR2 (germline): LGHNA, YNFKEQ. The CDR3 is 15 residues long. The ends were cut back, 1 base at V and 7 bases at J, with 16 bases in the middle. This clonotype originated in an adult who was a healthcare worker with PCR-confirmed SARS-CoV-2 infection or an uninfected control (not recorded which). The chain combines TRBV4-2 with TRBJ1-2, with a possible D match to TRBD1 (6 bases). Sequenced: whole blood. In nucleotides, the CDR3 is TGTGCCAGCAGCCAAGCTGGGGGCAATACCGTTGGCTACACCTTC. This translates into CASSQAGGNTVGYTF.